The present entry profiles one TCR beta chain with its context. The sample belongs to a study of Ad26.COV2.S vaccination and SARS-CoV-2 variants. Documented treatment: approximately 18 received Ad26.COV2.S at low or high dose, single or two shots; 5 received placebo; per-sample allocation not given. Following the first vaccine or placebo injection, samples were taken on day 63. Based in Boston, the donor was an adult of 18-55 years. SARS-CoV-2 spike from the Wuhan strain was encoded by the vaccine, an Ad26 vector. Method: immunoSEQ multiplex PCR; TCRdb's copy keeps in-frame clones and lacks some. Of 350,000 to 450,000 clones in the sample, roughly 84% were seen once. Germline V gene lookup returns CDR1 SEHNR and CDR2 FQNEAQ (reference sequence). CDR3 length: 16 residues. Trimming pared 4 bases from V and 3 bases from J, leaving 15 bases between.

The sample here was peripheral blood, taken in a trial of Ad26.COV2.S vaccine versus placebo. The gene calls are TRBV7-9 and TRBJ1-4; no firm D call. This clonotype originated in a person between 18 and 65 years old who received the Ad26.COV2.S COVID-19 vaccine or a placebo. The CDR3 loop is CASSSRRQRSNEKLFF. The CDR3 DNA follows: TGTGCCAGCAGCTCCCGACGGCAAAGATCTAATGAAAAACTGTTTTTT.